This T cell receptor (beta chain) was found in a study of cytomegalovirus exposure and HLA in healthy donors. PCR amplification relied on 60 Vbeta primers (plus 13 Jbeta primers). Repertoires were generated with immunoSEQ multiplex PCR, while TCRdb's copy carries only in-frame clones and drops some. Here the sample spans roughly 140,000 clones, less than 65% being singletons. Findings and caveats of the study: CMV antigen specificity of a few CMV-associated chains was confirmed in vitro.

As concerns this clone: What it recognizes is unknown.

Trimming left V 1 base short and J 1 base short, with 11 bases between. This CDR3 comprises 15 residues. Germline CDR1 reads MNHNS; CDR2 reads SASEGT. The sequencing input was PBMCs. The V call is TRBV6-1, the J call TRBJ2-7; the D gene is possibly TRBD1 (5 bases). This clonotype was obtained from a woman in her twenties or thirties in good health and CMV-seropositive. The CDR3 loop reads CASSEEQGWSYEQYF. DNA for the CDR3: TGTGCCAGCAGTGAAGAGCAGGGTTGGTCCTACGAGCAGTACTTC.